Described below is a single TCR beta chain sequence and its context. The antigen is not known. Only in-frame clones appear in the TCRdb table, and some are missing; sequencing was by immunoSEQ multiplex PCR. The repertoire includes 95,000 to 110,000 clones, over 90% of them detected once, and roughly 0.64% sits in the top ten. This sample was included in a study of siplizumab effects on memory and regulatory T cells. Notes on the study in general: Relative to controls at about 27%, mappable alloreactive CD4+ clones exhibited a mean Treg-derived proportion of more than 60% with siplizumab.

This TCR derives from a human donor in good health. The source material was Tregs sorted from blood.

Here the CDR3 DNA reads TGTGCCAGCGTCCGGCCGGGGCCCAGCTCTGGGGCCAACGTCCTGACTTTC. Protein sequence: CASVRPGPSSGANVLTF. The chain has TRBV7-2 and TRBJ2-6; the D gene could be TRBD1 or TRBD2 (5 bases each). Looked up from germline, CDR1 is SGHTA and CDR2 is FQGNSA. The V end lost 8 bases, the J end lost 0 bases, and 17 bases lay between the germline ends. The CDR3 loop spans 17 amino acids. The full variable domain, with the rest looked up from reference TRBV7-2 and TRBJ2-6, is GAGVSQSPSNKVTEKGKDVELRCDPISGHTALYWYRQSLGQGLEFLIYFQGNSAPDKSGLPSDRFSAERTGGSVSTLTIQRTQQEDSAVYLCASVRPGPSSGANVLTFGAGSRLTVL.